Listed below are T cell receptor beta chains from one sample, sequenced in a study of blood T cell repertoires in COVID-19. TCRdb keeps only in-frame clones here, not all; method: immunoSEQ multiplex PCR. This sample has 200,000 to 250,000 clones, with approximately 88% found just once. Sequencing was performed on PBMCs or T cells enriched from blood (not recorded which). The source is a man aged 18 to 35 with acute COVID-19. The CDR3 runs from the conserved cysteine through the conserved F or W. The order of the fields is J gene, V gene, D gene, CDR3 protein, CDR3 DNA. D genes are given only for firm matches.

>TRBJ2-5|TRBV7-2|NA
CASSPDTGSQETQYF
TGTGCCAGCAGCCCAGACACAGGGTCTCAAGAGACCCAGTACTTC
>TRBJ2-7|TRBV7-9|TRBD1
CASSPGTAKGYEQYF
TGTGCCAGCAGCCCAGGGACAGCAAAAGGCTACGAGCAGTACTTC
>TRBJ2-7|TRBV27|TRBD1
CASSRWDSLPYEQYF
TGTGCCAGCAGTCGATGGGACAGCTTGCCCTACGAGCAGTACTTC
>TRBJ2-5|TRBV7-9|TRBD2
CASSLQTSGRQETQYF
TGTGCCAGCAGCCTCCAGACTAGCGGGCGACAAGAGACCCAGTACTTC
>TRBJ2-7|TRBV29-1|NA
CSVARESYEQYF
TGCAGCGTTGCCCGGGAATCCTACGAGCAGTACTTC
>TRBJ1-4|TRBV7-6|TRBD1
CASSLDRGGEKLFF
TGTGCCAGCAGCCTAGACAGGGGCGGTGAAAAACTGTTTTTT
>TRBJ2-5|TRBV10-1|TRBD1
CASSAGGTFQETQYF
TGCGCCAGCAGTGCAGGGGGCACCTTCCAAGAGACCCAGTACTTC
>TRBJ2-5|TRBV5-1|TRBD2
CASRVQTSGRGETQYF
TGCGCCAGCAGGGTCCAAACTAGCGGGAGAGGGGAGACCCAGTACTTC
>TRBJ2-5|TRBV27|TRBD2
CASGLARETQYF
TGTGCCAGCGGACTAGCCAGAGAGACCCAGTACTTC
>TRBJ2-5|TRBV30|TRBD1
CAWKPTGGRGTQYF
TGTGCCTGGAAACCCACAGGGGGTAGGGGGACCCAGTACTTC
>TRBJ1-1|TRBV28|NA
CASSLAWGGAFF
TGTGCCAGCAGTTTAGCGTGGGGGGGGGCTTTCTTT
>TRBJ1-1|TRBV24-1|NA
CATSDSQLPNTEAFF
TGTGCCACCAGTGATTCTCAGTTACCGAACACTGAAGCTTTCTTT
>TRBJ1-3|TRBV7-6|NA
CASSFSRTSGGNTIYF
TGTGCCAGCAGCTTTAGTCGAACCTCGGGGGGAAACACCATATATTTT
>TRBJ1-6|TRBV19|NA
CASSEQGAAPLHF
TGTGCCAGTAGTGAACAGGGAGCGGCACCCCTCCACTTT
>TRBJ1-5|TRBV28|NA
CASSTSGYGQPQHF
TGTGCCAGCAGCACTAGTGGGTACGGTCAGCCCCAGCATTTT
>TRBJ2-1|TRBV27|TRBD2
CASSLTSGSHYEQFF
TGTGCCAGCAGTCTAACTAGCGGGAGTCATTATGAGCAGTTCTTC
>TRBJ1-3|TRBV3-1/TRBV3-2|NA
CASSQLNTIYF
TGTGCCAGCAGCCAACTTAACACCATATATTTT
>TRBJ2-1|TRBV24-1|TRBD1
CATSEGRQGEQFF
TGTGCCACCAGTGAGGGGCGACAGGGTGAGCAGTTCTTC
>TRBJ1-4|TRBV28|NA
CASNEAGTPGGKLFF
TGTGCCAGCAACGAGGCCGGGACACCGGGGGGAAAACTGTTTTTT